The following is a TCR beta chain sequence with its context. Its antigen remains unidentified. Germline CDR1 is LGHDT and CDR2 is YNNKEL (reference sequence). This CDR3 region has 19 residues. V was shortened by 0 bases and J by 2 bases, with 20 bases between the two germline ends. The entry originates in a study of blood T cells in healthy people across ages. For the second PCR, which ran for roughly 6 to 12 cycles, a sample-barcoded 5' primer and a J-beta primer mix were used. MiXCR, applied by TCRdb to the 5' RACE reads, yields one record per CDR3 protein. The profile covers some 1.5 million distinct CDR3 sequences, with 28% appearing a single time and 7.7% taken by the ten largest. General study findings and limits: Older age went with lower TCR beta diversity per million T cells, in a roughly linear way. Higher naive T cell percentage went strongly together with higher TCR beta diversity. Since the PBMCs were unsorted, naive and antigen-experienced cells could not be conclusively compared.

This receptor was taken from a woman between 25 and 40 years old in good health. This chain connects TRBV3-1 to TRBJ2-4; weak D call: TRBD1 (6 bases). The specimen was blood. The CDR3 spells CASSQDRTLLRDTKNIQYF. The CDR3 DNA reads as TGTGCCAGCAGCCAAGATAGGACCCTACTCCGGGACACCAAAAACATTCAGTACTTC.